These 11 T cell receptor beta chains were all obtained from the same sample, sequenced in a study of T cell changes during pregnancy in multiple sclerosis (dated by TCRdb to the late 2010s). The library was built by means of the immunoSEQ multiplex PCR assay. TCRdb holds this immuneACCESS table with in-frame rearrangements only. Some clones are missing; in checked studies, unresolved V genes explain under half, and the rest has no known cause. Within this sample are more than 15,000 clones, with 80% to 90% of them counted one time only. The ten largest make up about 14% of the sample. This specimen consisted of CD8+ T cells from peripheral blood mononuclear cells, obtained in the third trimester of pregnancy. All receptors derive from a female donor in good health, enrolled as a control in a pregnancy study.

V usage is TRBV11-2 and J usage is TRBJ2-5; 9 nucleotides agree with TRBD1. This CDR3 spans 17 amino acids. The germline V gene has CDR1 SGHAT and CDR2 FQNNGV. The trim removed 0 bases at V and 4 bases at J, leaving 9 bases unmatched. CDR3 in amino acids: CASSLEWGGQGTETQYF. The CDR3 DNA reads as TGTGCCAGCAGCTTAGAGTGGGGGGGACAGGGCACAGAGACCCAGTACTTC.

V and J are TRBV6-6 and TRBJ2-7, with 9 bases lining up with TRBD1. CDR1 is MNHNY and CDR2 is SVGAGI in the germline V gene (reference sequence). The CDR3 runs 14 residues. The junction had 4 bases not matched to a gene; V was cut back by 5 bases and J by 2 bases. CDR3 residues: CASSTTGGPYEQYF. CDR3 in DNA: TGTGCCAGCAGTACGACAGGGGGACCCTACGAGCAGTACTTC.

This chain links TRBV29-1 with TRBJ2-5, with 8 bases that match TRBD2. Germline-derived CDR1 and CDR2 are SQVTM and ANQGSEA. The CDR3 consists of 15 residues. Unmatched junction bases numbered 11, after V lost 3 bases and J lost 5 bases. DNA of the CDR3: TGCAGCGTTGAGGAGAGCGGGGGTGGTTGGGAGACCCAGTACTTC. It encodes CSVEESGGGWETQYF.

The rearrangement uses TRBV27 and TRBJ2-1; TRBD2 agrees at 8 bases. Germline V gives CDR1 MNHEY, CDR2 SMNVEV (reference sequence). The CDR3 covers 15 residues. V dropped 6 bases and J dropped 3; count of bases not matched to a gene: 7. This chain's CDR3 is CASREAGDHYNEQFF. In DNA, the CDR3 is TGTGCCAGCAGGGAAGCGGGAGACCACTACAATGAGCAGTTCTTC.

This chain joins TRBV20-1 and TRBJ2-7, with no clear D. The V end lost 1 base, the J end lost 7 bases, and 8 bases lay between the germline ends. CDR3 size: 11 residues. The germline V gene has CDR1 DFQATT and CDR2 SNEGSKA (reference sequence). CDR3 nucleotide sequence: TGCAGTGCTAGAGGAGAATGGGAGCAGTACTTC. Translating gives CSARGEWEQYF.

The J gene is TRBJ1-6, the V gene TRBV10-1; 8 bases line up with TRBD1. V shed 7 bases and J 9 bases; nucleotides not matched to a gene: 11. Germline V gene lookup returns CDR1 WNHNN and CDR2 SYGVQD (reference sequence). This CDR3 comprises 15 residues. The CDR3 loop reads CASTMWTGNGSPLHF. The CDR3 nucleotides are TGCGCCAGCACCATGTGGACAGGGAATGGTTCACCCCTCCACTTT.

The J gene is TRBJ2-5, the V gene TRBV4-3, with 8 positions matching TRBD2. With 2 bases clipped from V and 2 bases from J, the junction kept 7 bases outside the gene matches. The CDR3 contains 16 residues. CDR1 and CDR2 (germline): LGHNA, YSLEER. For the CDR3, the DNA is TGCGCCAGCAGCCAAACGGGAGGGCGCGAGCAAGAGACCCAGTACTTC. Translation gives CASSQTGGREQETQYF.

This CDR3 is CSVALAGGPREETQYF. DNA for the CDR3: TGCAGCGTTGCTCTAGCGGGAGGGCCGAGGGAAGAGACCCAGTACTTC. This rearrangement joins TRBV29-1 to TRBJ2-5, with 12 bases lining up with TRBD2. With V trimmed by 4 bases and J by 3 bases, 9 bases remained unmatched. This CDR3 has 16 amino acids. The germline CDR1 and CDR2 sequences are SQVTM and ANQGSEA.

This chain links TRBV27 with TRBJ1-4; 8 bases map to TRBD1. The CDR3 is 14 residues long. The germline CDR1 and CDR2 sequences are MNHEY and SMNVEV (reference sequence). After removal of 4 bases from V and 5 bases from J, the junction contained 3 bases not matched to a gene. The CDR3 is CASSSTGVNEKLFF. The CDR3 region has the DNA TGTGCCAGCAGTTCGACAGGGGTCAATGAAAAACTGTTTTTT.

V gene TRBV5-8 combines with J gene TRBJ2-7; 8 bases align to TRBD1. The CDR3 totals 14 residues. The germline gives CDR1 SGHTS, CDR2 YDEGEE. V was clipped by 1 base and J by 7 bases; unmatched bases: 7. CDR3 loop: CASSLTGGIGEQYF. CDR3 sequence (DNA): TGTGCCAGCAGCTTGACAGGGGGTATCGGGGAGCAGTACTTC.

The rearrangement uses TRBV29-1 and TRBJ1-2; TRBD1 is a possible D gene (6 bases). The CDR3 totals 15 residues. V dropped 8 bases and J dropped 7 bases, with 26 bases sitting between them. Germline loops: CDR1 SQVTM, CDR2 ANQGSEA. The CDR3 spells CSSTEIQGGGGGYTF. DNA for the CDR3: TGCAGCTCGACCGAAATACAGGGTGGGGGGGGTGGCTACACCTTC.